The 10 T cell receptor beta chains listed next were all sequenced from one sample in a study of cytomegalovirus exposure and HLA in healthy donors. This PCR relied on a set of 60 Vbeta primers and 13 Jbeta primers. Libraries were prepared by immunoSEQ multiplex PCR; TCRdb keeps only in-frame clonotypes and omits some of them. The sample consists of roughly 70,000 clones, roughly 65% of them appearing once. The sample comprised PBMCs. Receptors were obtained from a male donor in good health and CMV-seropositive.

The V and J genes are TRBV4-3 and TRBJ1-4; no firm D call. This CDR3 is 15 amino acids long. Germline CDR1 and CDR2: LGHNA and YSLEER. The ends were cut back, 0 bases at V and 7 bases at J, with 12 bases in the middle. In nucleotides, the CDR3 is TGCGCCAGCAGCCAAGAGACGGAGGGAGGTGAAAAACTGTTTTTT. Amino acid sequence: CASSQETEGGEKLFF.

This chain joins TRBV11-2 and TRBJ1-5; D is undetermined. Trimming shortened V by 2 bases and J by 4 bases, and 6 bases separated the two germline ends. The CDR3 spans 13 residues. Germline assignment: CDR1 SGHAT and CDR2 FQNNGV. This CDR3 reads CASSLQRNQPQHF. The CDR3 nucleotides read TGTGCCAGCAGCTTACAGCGGAATCAGCCCCAGCATTTT.

V gene TRBV6-5 combines with J gene TRBJ1-3, with 11 bases identical to TRBD1. V dropped 6 bases and J dropped 3; count of bases not matched to a gene: 4. CDR3 size: 15 residues. CDR1 MNHEY and CDR2 SVGAGI come from the germline V gene. The CDR3, as DNA: TGTGCCAGCAGCCGGGACAGGGGGAATGGAAACACCATATATTTT. This translates into CASSRDRGNGNTIYF.

This clone showed up just a few times. The chain couples TRBV7-6 to TRBJ2-1; maybe TRBD2 (5 bases). Germline CDR1 reads SGHVS; CDR2 reads FNYEAQ. Trimming removed 5 bases from V and 0 bases from J, with 14 bases in between. The CDR3 is 16 residues long. The CDR3 coding sequence is TGTGCCAGCAGCCCCGGGGTTGGACGCTCCTACAATGAGCAGTTCTTC. Residues: CASSPGVGRSYNEQFF.

Only a few counts were recorded for this clone. The gene calls are TRBV21-1 and TRBJ1-3; no check of the table's D call, TRBD1, against the DNA was made. TRBV21-1 represents a pseudogene. CDR3 length: 14 amino acids. The CDR3 DNA follows: TGTGCCAGCATGACAGGTGCATGCGGAAACACCATATATTTT. It specifies CASMTGACGNTIYF.

The chain couples TRBV20-1 to TRBJ1-2; TRBD1 matches 8 bases. Looked up from germline, CDR1 is DFQATT and CDR2 is SNEGSKA (reference sequence). CDR3 length: 11 residues. The V segment lost 7 bases and the J segment 2 bases; nucleotides outside the gene matches: 0. The CDR3 loop is CSGTGNYGYTF. CDR3 nucleotides: TGCAGTGGGACAGGGAACTATGGCTACACCTTC.

The rearrangement joins TRBV4-3 to TRBJ2-1; tentatively, D is TRBD1 (5 bases). The CDR3 is 16 residues long. Germline V gene sequence: CDR1 LGHNA, CDR2 YSLEER. The V and J ends lost 4 bases and 2 bases respectively, with 15 bases between them. The CDR3 region is CASSPSLQGPYNEQFF. The CDR3 coding sequence is TGCGCCAGCAGCCCAAGTTTGCAGGGCCCCTACAATGAGCAGTTCTTC.

The chain recombines TRBV19 with TRBJ2-1; TRBD2 aligns across 12 bases. Germline V gives CDR1 LNHDA, CDR2 SQIVND (reference sequence). This CDR3 spans 13 amino acids. After removal of 7 bases from V and 6 bases from J, the junction contained 1 base not matched to a gene. CDR3 sequence: CASKTSGSNEQFF. The CDR3, as DNA: TGTGCCAGTAAGACTAGCGGGAGCAATGAGCAGTTCTTC.

CDR3 nucleotides: TGTGCCAGCAGCTTAGGCGGTAGCGGCGAGACCCAGTACTTC. It translates to CASSLGGSGETQYF. The chain combines TRBV7-2 with TRBJ2-5, with a possible D match to TRBD2 (6 bases). This CDR3 has 14 amino acids. Germline values: CDR1 SGHTA, CDR2 FQGNSA. The germline V and J ends were trimmed by 1 base and 5 bases, with 11 bases remaining between them. The full variable domain, in which reference TRBV7-2 and TRBJ2-5 provide the parts outside the CDR3, is GAGVSQSPSNKVTEKGKDVELRCDPISGHTALYWYRQSLGQGLEFLIYFQGNSAPDKSGLPSDRFSAERTGGSVSTLTIQRTQQEDSAVYLCASSLGGSGETQYFGPGTRLLVL.

V gene TRBV29-1 combines with J gene TRBJ2-7, with TRBD2 matching over 7 bases. The CDR3 totals 17 residues. In germline, CDR1 is SQVTM, CDR2 ANQGSEA. The V and J ends lost 4 bases and 0 bases, in that order; junction bases with no gene match: 15. In DNA, the CDR3 is TGCAGCGTTGTAAGAGATGGGGAGGGCACCTTCTCCTACGAGCAGTACTTC. It specifies CSVVRDGEGTFSYEQYF.